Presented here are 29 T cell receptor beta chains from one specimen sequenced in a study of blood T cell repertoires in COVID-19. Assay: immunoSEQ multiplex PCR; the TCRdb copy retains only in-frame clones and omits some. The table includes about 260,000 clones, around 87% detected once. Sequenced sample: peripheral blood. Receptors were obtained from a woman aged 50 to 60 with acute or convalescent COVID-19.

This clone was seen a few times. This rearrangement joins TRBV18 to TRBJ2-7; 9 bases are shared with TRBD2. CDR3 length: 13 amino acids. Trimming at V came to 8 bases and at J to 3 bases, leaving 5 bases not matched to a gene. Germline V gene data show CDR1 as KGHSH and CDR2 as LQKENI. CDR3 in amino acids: CASTGLAGYEQYF. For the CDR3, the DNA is TGTGCCAGCACGGGACTAGCAGGCTACGAGCAGTACTTC.

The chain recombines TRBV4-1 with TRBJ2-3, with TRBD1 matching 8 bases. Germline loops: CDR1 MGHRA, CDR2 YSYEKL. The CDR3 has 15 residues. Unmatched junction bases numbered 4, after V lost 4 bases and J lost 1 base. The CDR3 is CASSLRDRRTDTQYF. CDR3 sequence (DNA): TGCGCCAGCAGCCTTAGGGACAGGCGCACAGATACGCAGTATTTT.

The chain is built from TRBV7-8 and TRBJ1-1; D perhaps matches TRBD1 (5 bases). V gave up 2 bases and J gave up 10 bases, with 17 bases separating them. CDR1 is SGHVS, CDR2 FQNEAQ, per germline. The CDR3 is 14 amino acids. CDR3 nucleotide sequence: TGTGCCAGCAGCTTAACGGCAGGGACTGGTGGAGCTTTCTTT. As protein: CASSLTAGTGGAFF.

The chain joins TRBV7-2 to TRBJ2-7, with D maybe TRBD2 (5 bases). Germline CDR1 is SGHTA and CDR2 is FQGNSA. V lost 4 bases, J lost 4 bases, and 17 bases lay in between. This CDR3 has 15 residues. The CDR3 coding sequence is TGTGCCAGCAGCTCCCGGGCTAGCAATTGGTACGAGCAGTACTTC. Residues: CASSSRASNWYEQYF. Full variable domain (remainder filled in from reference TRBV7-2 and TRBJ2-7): GAGVSQSPSNKVTEKGKDVELRCDPISGHTALYWYRQSLGQGLEFLIYFQGNSAPDKSGLPSDRFSAERTGGSVSTLTIQRTQQEDSAVYLCASSSRASNWYEQYFGPGTRLTVT.

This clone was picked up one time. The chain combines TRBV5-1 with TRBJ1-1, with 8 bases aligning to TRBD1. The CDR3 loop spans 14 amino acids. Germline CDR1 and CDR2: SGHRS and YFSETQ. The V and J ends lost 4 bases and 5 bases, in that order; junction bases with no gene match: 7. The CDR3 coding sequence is TGCGCCAGCAGCAAAGACAGGGGCCTAACTGAAGCTTTCTTT. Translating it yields CASSKDRGLTEAFF.

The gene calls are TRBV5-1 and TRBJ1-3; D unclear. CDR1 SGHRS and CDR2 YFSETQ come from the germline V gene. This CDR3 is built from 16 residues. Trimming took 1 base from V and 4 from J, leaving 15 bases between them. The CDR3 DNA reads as TGCGCCAGCAGCTTGAACAGCCCTACCAGGGGAAACACCATATATTTT. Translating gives CASSLNSPTRGNTIYF.

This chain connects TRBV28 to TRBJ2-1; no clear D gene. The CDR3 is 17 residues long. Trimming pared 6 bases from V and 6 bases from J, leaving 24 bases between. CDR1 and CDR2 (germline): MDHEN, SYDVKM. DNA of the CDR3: TGTGCCAGCAGATCCGACCGAGGTTTCATCTCTTTCAATGAGCAGTTCTTC. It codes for CASRSDRGFISFNEQFF.

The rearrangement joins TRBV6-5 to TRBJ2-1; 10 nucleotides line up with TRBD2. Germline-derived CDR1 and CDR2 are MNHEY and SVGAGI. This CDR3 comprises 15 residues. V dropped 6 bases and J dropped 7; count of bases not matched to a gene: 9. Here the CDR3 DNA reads TGTGCCAGCAGACCAGGACTAGCGGTAAGGAATGAGCAGTTCTTC. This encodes CASRPGLAVRNEQFF.

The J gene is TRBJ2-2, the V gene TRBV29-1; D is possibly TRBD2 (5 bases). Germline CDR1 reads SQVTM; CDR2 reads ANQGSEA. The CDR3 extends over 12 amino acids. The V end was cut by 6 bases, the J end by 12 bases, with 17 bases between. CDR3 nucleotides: TGCAGCGTCGGACGGTCCGGACTTCAGCTGTTTTTT. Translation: CSVGRSGLQLFF.

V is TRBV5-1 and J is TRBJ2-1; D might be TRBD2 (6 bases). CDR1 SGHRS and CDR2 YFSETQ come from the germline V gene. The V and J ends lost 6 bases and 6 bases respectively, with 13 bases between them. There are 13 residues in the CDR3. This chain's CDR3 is CASNPGGANEQFF. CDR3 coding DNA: TGCGCCAGCAACCCAGGAGGGGCCAATGAGCAGTTCTTC.

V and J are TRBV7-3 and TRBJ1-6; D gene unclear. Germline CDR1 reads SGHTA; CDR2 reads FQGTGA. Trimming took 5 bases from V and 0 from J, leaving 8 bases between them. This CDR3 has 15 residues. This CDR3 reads CASSPSGSYNSPLHF. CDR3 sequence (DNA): TGTGCCAGCAGCCCGTCGGGCTCCTATAATTCACCCCTCCACTTT.

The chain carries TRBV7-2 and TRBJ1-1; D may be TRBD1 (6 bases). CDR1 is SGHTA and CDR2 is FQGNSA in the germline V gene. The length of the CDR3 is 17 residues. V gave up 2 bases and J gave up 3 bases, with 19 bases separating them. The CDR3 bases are TGTGCCAGCAGCTTACGGGGGGCTGGGTTGGTAGACACTGAAGCTTTCTTT. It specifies CASSLRGAGLVDTEAFF.

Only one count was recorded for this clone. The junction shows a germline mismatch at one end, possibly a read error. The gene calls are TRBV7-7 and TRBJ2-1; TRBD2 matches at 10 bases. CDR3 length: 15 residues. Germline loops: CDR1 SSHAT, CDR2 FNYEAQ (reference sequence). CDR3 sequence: CASSQIAPGLALQFF. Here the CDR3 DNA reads TGTGCTAGCAGCCAAATCGCACCGGGACTAGCGCTCCAGTTCTTC.

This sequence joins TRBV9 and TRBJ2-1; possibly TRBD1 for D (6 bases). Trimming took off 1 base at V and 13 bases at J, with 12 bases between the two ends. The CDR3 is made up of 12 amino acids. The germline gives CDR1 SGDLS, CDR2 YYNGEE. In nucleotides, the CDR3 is TGTGCCAGCAGCGTAACAGGGCGAACCCAGTTCTTC. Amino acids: CASSVTGRTQFF. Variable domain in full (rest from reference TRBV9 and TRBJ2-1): DSGVTQTPKHLITATGQRVTLRCSPRSGDLSVYWYQQSLDQGLQFLIQYYNGEERAKGNILERFSAQQFPDLHSELNLSSLELGDSALYFCASSVTGRTQFFGPGTRLTVL.

The CDR3 is CASSVGLAGVTDTQYF. For the CDR3, the DNA is TGTGCCAGCAGCGTCGGACTAGCGGGAGTCACAGATACGCAGTATTTT. This chain connects TRBV9 to TRBJ2-3; 13 bases agree with TRBD2. Germline CDR1 and CDR2: SGDLS and YYNGEE. The CDR3 sequence is 16 residues long. Trimming at V came to 2 bases and at J to 2 bases, leaving 2 bases not matched to a gene.

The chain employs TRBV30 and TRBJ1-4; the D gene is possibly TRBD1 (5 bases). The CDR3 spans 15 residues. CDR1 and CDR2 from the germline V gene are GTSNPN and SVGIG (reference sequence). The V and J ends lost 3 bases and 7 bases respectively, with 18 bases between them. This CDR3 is CAWSHRGGYGEKLFF. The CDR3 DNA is TGTGCCTGGAGCCATAGGGGAGGATATGGTGAAAAACTGTTTTTT.

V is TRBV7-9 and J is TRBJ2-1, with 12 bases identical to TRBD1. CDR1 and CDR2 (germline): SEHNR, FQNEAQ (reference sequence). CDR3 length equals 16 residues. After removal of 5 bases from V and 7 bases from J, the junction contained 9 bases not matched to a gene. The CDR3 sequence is CASSLGRDRGHNEQFF. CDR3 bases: TGTGCCAGCAGCCTGGGCCGGGACAGGGGGCATAATGAGCAGTTCTTC. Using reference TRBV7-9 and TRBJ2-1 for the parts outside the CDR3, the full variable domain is DTGVSQNPRHKITKRGQNVTFRCDPISEHNRLYWYRQTLGQGPEFLTYFQNEAQLEKSRLLSDRFSAERPKGSFSTLEIQRTEQGDSAMYLCASSLGRDRGHNEQFFGPGTRLTVL.

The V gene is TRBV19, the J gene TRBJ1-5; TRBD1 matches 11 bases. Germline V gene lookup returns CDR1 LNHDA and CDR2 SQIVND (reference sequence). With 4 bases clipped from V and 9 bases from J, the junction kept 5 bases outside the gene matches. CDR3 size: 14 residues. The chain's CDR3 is CASSTGQGARPQHF. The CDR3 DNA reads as TGTGCCAGTAGTACTGGACAGGGGGCTCGGCCCCAGCATTTT.

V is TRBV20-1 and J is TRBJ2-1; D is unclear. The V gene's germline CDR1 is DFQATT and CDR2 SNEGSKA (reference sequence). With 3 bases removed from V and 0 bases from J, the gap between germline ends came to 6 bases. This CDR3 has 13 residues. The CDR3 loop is CSASTSSYNEQFF. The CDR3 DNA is TGCAGTGCTAGTACAAGCTCCTACAATGAGCAGTTCTTC.

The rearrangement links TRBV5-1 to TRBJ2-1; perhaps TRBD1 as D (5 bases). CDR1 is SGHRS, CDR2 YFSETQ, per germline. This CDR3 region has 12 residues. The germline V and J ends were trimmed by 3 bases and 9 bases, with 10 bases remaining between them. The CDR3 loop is CASSSGSAEQFF. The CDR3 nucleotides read TGCGCCAGCAGCTCAGGGTCGGCTGAGCAGTTCTTC.

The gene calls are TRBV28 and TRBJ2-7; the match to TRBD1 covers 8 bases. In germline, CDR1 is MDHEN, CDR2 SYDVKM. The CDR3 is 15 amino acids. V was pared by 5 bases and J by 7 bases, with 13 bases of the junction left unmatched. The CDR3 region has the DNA TGTGCCAGCAGTCCCCCAGGGGGCCCAAAGGTTGAGCAGTACTTC. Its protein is CASSPPGGPKVEQYF.

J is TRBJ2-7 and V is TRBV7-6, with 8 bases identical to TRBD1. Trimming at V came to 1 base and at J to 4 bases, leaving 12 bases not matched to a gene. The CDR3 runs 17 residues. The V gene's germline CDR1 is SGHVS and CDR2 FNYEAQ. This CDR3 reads CASSLGPAGQGVYEQYF. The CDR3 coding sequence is TGTGCCAGCAGCTTAGGCCCAGCAGGACAGGGTGTTTACGAGCAGTACTTC.

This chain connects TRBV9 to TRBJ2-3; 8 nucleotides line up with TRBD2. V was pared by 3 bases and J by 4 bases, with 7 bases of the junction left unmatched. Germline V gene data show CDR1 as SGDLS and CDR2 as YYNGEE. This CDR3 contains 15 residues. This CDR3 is CASSAKREWADTQYF. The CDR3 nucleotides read TGTGCCAGCAGCGCGAAGCGGGAGTGGGCAGATACGCAGTATTTT.

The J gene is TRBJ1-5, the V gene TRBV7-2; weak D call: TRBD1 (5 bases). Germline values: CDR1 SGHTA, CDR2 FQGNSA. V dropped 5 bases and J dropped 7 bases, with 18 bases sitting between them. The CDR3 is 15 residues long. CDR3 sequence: CASSRGSGGGQPQHF. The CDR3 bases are TGTGCCAGCAGCAGAGGGTCCGGGGGAGGACAGCCCCAGCATTTT.

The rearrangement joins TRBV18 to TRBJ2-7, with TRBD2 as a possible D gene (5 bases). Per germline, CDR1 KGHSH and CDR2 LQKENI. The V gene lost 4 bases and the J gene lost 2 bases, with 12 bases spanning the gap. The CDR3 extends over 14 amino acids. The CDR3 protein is CASSRLTGTYEQYF. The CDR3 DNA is TGTGCCAGCTCACGATTGACGGGGACCTACGAGCAGTACTTC.

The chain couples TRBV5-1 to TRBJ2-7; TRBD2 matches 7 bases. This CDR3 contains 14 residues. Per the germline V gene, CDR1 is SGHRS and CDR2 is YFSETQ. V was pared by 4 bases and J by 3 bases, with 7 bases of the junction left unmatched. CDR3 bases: TGCGCCAGCAGCCTGGGAGAGCGGGGCTACGAGCAGTACTTC. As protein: CASSLGERGYEQYF.

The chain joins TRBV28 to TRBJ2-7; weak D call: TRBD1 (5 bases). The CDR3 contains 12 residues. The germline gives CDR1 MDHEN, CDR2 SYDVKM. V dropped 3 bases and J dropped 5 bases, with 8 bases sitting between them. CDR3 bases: TGTGCCAGCAGTTTCTGGACAAACGAGCAGTACTTC. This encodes CASSFWTNEQYF.

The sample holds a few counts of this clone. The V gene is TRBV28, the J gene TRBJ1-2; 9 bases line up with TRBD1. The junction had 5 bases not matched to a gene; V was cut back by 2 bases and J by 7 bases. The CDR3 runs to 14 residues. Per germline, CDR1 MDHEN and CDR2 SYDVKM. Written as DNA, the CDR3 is TGTGCCAGCAGTTTAACGACAGGGGGATTTGGCTACACCTTC. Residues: CASSLTTGGFGYTF.

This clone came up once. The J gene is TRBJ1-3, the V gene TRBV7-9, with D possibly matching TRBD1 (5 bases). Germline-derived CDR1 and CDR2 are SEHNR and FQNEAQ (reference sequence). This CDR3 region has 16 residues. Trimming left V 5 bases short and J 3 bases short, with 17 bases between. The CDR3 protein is CASSQYRGKSGNTIYF. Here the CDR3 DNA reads TGTGCCAGCAGCCAATATCGGGGGAAAAGTGGAAACACCATATATTTT.